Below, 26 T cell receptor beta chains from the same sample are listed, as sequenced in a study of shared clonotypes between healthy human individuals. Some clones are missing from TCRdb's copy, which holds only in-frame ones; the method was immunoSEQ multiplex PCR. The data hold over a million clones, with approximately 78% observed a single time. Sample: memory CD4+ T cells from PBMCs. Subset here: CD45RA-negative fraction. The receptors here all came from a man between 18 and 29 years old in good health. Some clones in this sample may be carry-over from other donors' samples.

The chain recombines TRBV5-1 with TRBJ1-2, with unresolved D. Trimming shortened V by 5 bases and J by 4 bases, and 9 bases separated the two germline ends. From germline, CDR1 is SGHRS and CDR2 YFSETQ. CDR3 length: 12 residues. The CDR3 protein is CASSLPGYGYTF. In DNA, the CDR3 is TGCGCCAGCAGTCTCCCGGGCTATGGCTACACCTTC.

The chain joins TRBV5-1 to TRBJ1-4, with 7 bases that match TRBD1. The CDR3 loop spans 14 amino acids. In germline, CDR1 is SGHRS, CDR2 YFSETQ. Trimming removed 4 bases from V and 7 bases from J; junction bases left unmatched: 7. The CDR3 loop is CASSDTGDGEKLFF. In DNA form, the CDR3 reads TGCGCCAGCAGCGACACAGGGGACGGTGAAAAACTGTTTTTT.

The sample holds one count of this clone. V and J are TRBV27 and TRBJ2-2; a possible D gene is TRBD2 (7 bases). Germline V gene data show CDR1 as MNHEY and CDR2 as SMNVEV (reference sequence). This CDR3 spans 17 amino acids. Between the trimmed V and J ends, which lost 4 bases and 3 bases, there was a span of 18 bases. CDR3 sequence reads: CASSSPVGAGDTGELFF. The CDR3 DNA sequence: TGTGCCAGCAGTTCCCCGGTGGGGGCGGGAGACACCGGGGAGCTGTTTTTT.

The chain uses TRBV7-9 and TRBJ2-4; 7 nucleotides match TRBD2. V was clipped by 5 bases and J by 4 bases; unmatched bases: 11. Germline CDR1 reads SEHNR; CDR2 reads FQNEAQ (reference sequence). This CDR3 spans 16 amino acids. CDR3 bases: TGTGCCAGCAGCCCTAGACTAGCCGGGGTGAAAAACATTCAGTACTTC. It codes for CASSPRLAGVKNIQYF. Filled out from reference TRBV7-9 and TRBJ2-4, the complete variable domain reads DTGVSQNPRHKITKRGQNVTFRCDPISEHNRLYWYRQTLGQGPEFLTYFQNEAQLEKSRLLSDRFSAERPKGSFSTLEIQRTEQGDSAMYLCASSPRLAGVKNIQYFGAGTRLSVL.

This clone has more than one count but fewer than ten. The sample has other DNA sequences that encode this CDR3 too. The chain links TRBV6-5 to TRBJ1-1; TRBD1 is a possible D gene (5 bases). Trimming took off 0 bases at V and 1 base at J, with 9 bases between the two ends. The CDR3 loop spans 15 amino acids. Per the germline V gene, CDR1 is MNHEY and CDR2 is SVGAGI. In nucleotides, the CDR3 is TGTGCCAGCAGTTACTCGAGTGGGGGGAACACTGAAGCTTTCTTT. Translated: CASSYSSGGNTEAFF.

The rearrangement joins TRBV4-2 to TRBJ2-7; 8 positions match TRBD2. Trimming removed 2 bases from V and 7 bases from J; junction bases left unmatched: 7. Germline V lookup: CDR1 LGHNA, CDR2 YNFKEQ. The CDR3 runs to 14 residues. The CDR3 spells CASSQRAGVSEQYF. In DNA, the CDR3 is TGTGCCAGCAGCCAACGAGCGGGAGTAAGTGAGCAGTACTTC.

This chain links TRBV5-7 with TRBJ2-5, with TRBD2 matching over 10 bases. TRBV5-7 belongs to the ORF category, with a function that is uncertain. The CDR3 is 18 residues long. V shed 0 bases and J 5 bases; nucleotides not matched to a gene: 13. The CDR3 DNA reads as TGTGCCAGCAGCTTGGCTAGCGGGAGAGGGGTCGGTAAGGAGACCCAGTACTTC. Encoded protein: CASSLASGRGVGKETQYF.

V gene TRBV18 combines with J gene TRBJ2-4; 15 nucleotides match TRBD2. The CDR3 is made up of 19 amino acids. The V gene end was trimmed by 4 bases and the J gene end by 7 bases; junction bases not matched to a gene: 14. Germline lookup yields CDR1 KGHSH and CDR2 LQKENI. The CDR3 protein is CASSLLPGLAGGLYNIQYF. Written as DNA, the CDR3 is TGTGCCAGCTCACTATTACCGGGACTAGCGGGAGGACTATATAACATTCAGTACTTC.

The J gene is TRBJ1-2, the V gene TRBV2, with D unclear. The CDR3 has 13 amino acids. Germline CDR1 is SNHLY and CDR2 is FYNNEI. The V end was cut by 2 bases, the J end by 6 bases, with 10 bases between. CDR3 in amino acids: CASSEYRLDGYTF. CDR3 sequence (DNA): TGTGCCAGCAGTGAATATCGTCTTGATGGCTACACCTTC.

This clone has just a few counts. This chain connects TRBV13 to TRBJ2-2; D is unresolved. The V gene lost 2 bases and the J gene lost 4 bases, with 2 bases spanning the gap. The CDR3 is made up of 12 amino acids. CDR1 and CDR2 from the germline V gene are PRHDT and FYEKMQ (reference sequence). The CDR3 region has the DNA TGTGCCAGCAGCTTAACCACCGGGGAGCTGTTTTTT. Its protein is CASSLTTGELFF.

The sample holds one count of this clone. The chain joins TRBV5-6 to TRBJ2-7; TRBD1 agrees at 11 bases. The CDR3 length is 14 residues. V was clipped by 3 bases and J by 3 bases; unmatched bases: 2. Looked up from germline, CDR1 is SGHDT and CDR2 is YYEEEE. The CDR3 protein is CASSWDRGSYEQYF. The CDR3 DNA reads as TGTGCCAGCAGCTGGGACAGGGGGAGCTACGAGCAGTACTTC.

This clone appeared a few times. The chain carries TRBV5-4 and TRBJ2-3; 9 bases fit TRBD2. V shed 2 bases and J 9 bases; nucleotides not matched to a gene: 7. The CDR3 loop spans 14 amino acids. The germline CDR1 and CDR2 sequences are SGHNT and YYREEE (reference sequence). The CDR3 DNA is TGTGCCAGCAGCTTAGGGGGTAGCGGGAGCACGCAGTATTTT. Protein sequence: CASSLGGSGSTQYF.

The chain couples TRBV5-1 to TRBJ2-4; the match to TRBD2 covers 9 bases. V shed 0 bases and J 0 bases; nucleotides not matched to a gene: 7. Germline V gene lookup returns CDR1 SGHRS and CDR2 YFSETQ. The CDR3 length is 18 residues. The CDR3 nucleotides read TGCGCCAGCAGCTTGGGACTAGCGGACCCCCTAGCCAAAAACATTCAGTACTTC. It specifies CASSLGLADPLAKNIQYF. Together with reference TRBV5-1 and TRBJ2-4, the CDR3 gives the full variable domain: KAGVTQTPRYLIKTRGQQVTLSCSPISGHRSVSWYQQTPGQGLQFLFEYFSETQRNKGNFPGRFSGRQFSNSRSEMNVSTLELGDSALYLCASSLGLADPLAKNIQYFGAGTRLSVL.

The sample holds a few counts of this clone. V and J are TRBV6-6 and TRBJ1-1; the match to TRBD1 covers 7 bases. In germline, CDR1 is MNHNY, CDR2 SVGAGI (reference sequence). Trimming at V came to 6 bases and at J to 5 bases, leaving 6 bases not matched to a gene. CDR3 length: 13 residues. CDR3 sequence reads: CASRSNRGTEAFF. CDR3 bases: TGTGCCAGCAGGTCCAACAGGGGAACTGAAGCTTTCTTT.

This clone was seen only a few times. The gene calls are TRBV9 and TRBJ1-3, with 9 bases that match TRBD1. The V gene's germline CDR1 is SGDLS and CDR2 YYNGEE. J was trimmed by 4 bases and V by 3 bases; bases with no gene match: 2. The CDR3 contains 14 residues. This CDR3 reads CASSGQGEGNTIYF. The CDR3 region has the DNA TGTGCCAGCAGCGGACAGGGGGAAGGAAACACCATATATTTT. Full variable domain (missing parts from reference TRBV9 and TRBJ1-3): DSGVTQTPKHLITATGQRVTLRCSPRSGDLSVYWYQQSLDQGLQFLIQYYNGEERAKGNILERFSAQQFPDLHSELNLSSLELGDSALYFCASSGQGEGNTIYFGEGSWLTVV.

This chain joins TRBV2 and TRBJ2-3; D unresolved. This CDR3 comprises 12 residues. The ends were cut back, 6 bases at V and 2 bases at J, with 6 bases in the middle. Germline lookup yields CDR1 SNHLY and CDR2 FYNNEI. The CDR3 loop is CASRDNTDTQYF. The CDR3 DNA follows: TGTGCCAGCAGAGACAACACAGATACGCAGTATTTT.

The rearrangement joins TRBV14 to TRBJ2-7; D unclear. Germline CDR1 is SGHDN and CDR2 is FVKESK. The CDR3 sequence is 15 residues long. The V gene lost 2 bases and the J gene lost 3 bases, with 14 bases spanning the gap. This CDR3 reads CASSQRVGRNYEQYF. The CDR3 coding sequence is TGTGCCAGCAGCCAACGAGTAGGCAGAAACTACGAGCAGTACTTC.

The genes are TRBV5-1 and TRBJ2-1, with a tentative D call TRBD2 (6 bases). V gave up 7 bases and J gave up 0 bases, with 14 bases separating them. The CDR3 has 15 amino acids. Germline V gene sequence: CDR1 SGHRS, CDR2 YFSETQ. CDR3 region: CASARAGNSYNEQFF. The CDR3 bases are TGCGCCAGCGCTAGGGCGGGAAACTCCTACAATGAGCAGTTCTTC. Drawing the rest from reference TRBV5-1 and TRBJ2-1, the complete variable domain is KAGVTQTPRYLIKTRGQQVTLSCSPISGHRSVSWYQQTPGQGLQFLFEYFSETQRNKGNFPGRFSGRQFSNSRSEMNVSTLELGDSALYLCASARAGNSYNEQFFGPGTRLTVL.

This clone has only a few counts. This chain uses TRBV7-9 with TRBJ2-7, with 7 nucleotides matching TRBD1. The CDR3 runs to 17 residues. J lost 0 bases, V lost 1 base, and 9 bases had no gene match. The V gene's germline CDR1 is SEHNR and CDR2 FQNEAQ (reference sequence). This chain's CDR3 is CASSLGIGQAISYEQYF. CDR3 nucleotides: TGTGCCAGCAGCTTAGGGATTGGACAGGCTATCTCCTACGAGCAGTACTTC.

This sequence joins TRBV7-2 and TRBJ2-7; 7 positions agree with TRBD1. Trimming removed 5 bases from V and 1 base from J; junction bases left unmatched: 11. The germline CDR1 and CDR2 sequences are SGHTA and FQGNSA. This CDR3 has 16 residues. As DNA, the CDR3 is TGTGCCAGCAGCAAAGACAGGGACCTATCGTCCTACGAGCAGTACTTC. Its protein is CASSKDRDLSSYEQYF.

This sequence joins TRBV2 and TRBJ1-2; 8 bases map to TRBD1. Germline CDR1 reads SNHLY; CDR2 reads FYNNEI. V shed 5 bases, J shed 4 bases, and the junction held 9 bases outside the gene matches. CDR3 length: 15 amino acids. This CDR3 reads CASSQPGQEIYGYTF. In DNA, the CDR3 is TGTGCCAGCAGTCAACCGGGACAGGAAATCTATGGCTACACCTTC.

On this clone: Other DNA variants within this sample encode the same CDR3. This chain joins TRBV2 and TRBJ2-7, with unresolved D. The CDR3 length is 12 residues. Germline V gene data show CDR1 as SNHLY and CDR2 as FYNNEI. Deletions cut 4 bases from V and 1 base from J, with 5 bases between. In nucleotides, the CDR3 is TGTGCCAGCAGTGTGTTATCCTACGAGCAGTACTTC. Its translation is CASSVLSYEQYF.

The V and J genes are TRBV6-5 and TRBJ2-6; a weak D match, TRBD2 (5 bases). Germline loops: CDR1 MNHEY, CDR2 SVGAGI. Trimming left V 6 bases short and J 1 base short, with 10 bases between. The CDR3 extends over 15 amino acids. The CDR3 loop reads CASRPPGSGANVLTF. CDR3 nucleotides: TGTGCCAGCAGACCCCCGGGATCTGGGGCCAACGTCCTGACTTTC.

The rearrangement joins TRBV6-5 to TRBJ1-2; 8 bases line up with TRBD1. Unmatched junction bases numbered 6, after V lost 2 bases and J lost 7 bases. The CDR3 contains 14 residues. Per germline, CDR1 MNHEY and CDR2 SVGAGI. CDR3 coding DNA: TGTGCCAGCAGTTACAGAGGACAGGGCGGTGGCTACACCTTC. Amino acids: CASSYRGQGGGYTF.

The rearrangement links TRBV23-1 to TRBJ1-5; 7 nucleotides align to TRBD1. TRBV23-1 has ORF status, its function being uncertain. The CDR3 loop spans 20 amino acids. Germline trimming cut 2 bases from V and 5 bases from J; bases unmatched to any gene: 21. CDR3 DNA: TGCGCCAGCAGTCAAACCGCCGCCGACTTACAGGGGATTGGGGATCAGCCCCAGCATTTT. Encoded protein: CASSQTAADLQGIGDQPQHF.

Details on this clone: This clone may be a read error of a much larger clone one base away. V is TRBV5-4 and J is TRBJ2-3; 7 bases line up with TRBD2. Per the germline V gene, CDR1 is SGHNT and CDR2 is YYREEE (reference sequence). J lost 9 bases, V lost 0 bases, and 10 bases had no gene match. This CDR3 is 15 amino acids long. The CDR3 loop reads CASSLEASGPLTQYF. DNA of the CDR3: TGTGCCAGCAGCTTGGAGGCTAGCGGCCCCCTAACGCAGTATTTT.